This T cell receptor beta chain was obtained from a study of blood T cell repertoires in COVID-19. The wider study: COVID-19 samples collected from the United States, Italy and Spain covered acute and convalescent phases. From T cells, B-cell-depleted T cells, or PBMCs came the material, which was cDNA or gDNA.

Per germline, CDR1 MNHEY and CDR2 SVGAGI. V was clipped by 2 bases and J by 4 bases; unmatched bases: 3. This CDR3 comprises 14 residues. The authors' processing: From reference gene primer amplification, estimates of nucleated cell counts were derived. Data came from immunoSEQ multiplex PCR; TCRdb stores just in-frame clones and leaves some out. V, J and clone size were drawn from that table, and D and trimming were deduced from the DNA. The sample holds 220,000 or so clones; about 85% are singletons and the top ten take roughly 2.8%. Sample: peripheral blood. The chain carries TRBV6-5 and TRBJ2-3; TRBD1 matches at 7 bases. The TCR originated in a man aged 50 or older who had recovered from COVID-19. In DNA, the CDR3 is TGTGCCAGCAGTTACGACAGGGTATCAGATACGCAGTATTTT. Translated: CASSYDRVSDTQYF.